The rows below give T cell receptor beta chains drawn from one sample of a study of OX40 agonist ivuxolimab in advanced cancers. The protocol was immunoSEQ multiplex PCR, while the TCRdb copy is restricted to in-frame clones and leaves out a portion. Among about 73,000 clones, 70% to 90% were seen once, and the ten largest hold 9.5% to 12%. The starting material was CD4+ or CD8+ T cells sorted from blood, obtained in a trial of the OX40 agonist ivuxolimab. The receptors were sampled from an adult with an advanced solid tumor such as melanoma, head and neck, liver or kidney cancer. Each CDR3 is given with its conserved first and last residue. A D gene is named only where the DNA matches it firmly. Some rows have no size entry. The others give once, few or many, or a class for an expanded clone.

cdr3_length,clone_size,v_call,d_call,j_call,cdr3_aa,cdr3_nt
17,-,TRBV28,-,TRBJ2-2,CASSLALGAGRTGELFF,TGTGCCAGCAGTTTAGCGCTGGGGGCAGGAAGGACCGGGGAGCTGTTTTTT
15,-,TRBV27,-,TRBJ2-7,CASHVVRLGSYEQYF,TGTGCCAGCCACGTAGTCCGTCTGGGCTCCTACGAGCAGTACTTC
13,-,TRBV5-1,-,TRBJ2-7,CASSKGTSYEQYF,TGCGCCAGCAGCAAAGGTACCTCCTACGAGCAGTACTTC
15,-,TRBV27,-,TRBJ1-5,CASSLSGGGNQPQHF,TGTGCCAGCAGTTTATCGGGAGGGGGCAATCAGCCCCAGCATTTT
14,-,TRBV27,TRBD1,TRBJ2-7,CASSHGTGGYEQYF,TGTGCCAGCAGTCATGGGACAGGGGGTTACGAGCAGTACTTC
17,many,TRBV27,TRBD2,TRBJ2-2,CASSLSPGLPYTGELFF,TGTGCCAGCAGTTTATCCCCGGGACTACCATACACCGGGGAGCTGTTTTTT
15,once,TRBV7-2,-,TRBJ2-2,CASSLVTGYTGELFF,TGTGCCAGCAGCTTAGTTACAGGGTACACCGGGGAGCTGTTTTTT
18,-,TRBV29-1,TRBD1,TRBJ2-7,CSVEAPGQPGTPYYEQYF,TGCAGCGTTGAAGCACCGGGACAGCCGGGGACCCCCTACTACGAGCAGTACTTC
14,-,TRBV30,TRBD2,TRBJ2-5,CAWSLAGEEETQYF,TGTGCCTGGAGCCTAGCGGGGGAGGAAGAGACCCAGTACTTC
13,-,TRBV27,-,TRBJ1-1,CASSLRQSTEAFF,TGTGCCAGCAGCCTAAGACAGAGCACTGAAGCTTTCTTT
17,-,TRBV4-1,-,TRBJ2-7,CASSQVKARGLIYEQYF,TGCGCCAGCAGCCAAGTTAAGGCGAGGGGATTAATCTACGAGCAGTACTTC
14,-,TRBV27,-,TRBJ1-1,CASSPSTGRNEAFF,TGTGCCAGCAGTCCGTCGACAGGAAGGAATGAAGCTTTCTTT
12,-,TRBV5-6,-,TRBJ2-2,CASSLGQGELFF,TGTGCCAGCAGCTTGGGCCAGGGGGAGCTGTTTTTT
15,-,TRBV2,TRBD2,TRBJ2-1,CASSEGTWGGMEQFF,TGTGCCAGCAGTGAAGGGACATGGGGGGGAATGGAGCAGTTCTTC
16,-,TRBV7-9,-,TRBJ2-1,CASSLFSRSDRGEQFF,TGTGCCAGCAGCTTATTTAGCCGGAGCGACCGTGGGGAGCAGTTCTTC
15,-,TRBV7-6,-,TRBJ2-1,CASSGTSISYNEQFF,TGTGCCAGCAGCGGGACTTCGATCTCCTACAATGAGCAGTTCTTC